Shown below are 27 T cell receptor beta chains from a single sample sequenced in a study of T cell responses to AZD1222 COVID-19 vaccine. Assay: immunoSEQ multiplex PCR; the TCRdb copy retains only in-frame clones and omits some. This sample has 250,000 to 300,000 clones, with almost 95% found just once. This specimen was peripheral blood, taken 28 days after the second AZD1222 dose. The source of these receptors is an adult who received the AZD1222 COVID-19 vaccine.

The chain joins TRBV2 to TRBJ1-5; D is unresolved. The CDR3 is made up of 13 amino acids. The V and J ends lost 3 bases and 2 bases respectively, with 5 bases between them. The germline CDR1 and CDR2 sequences are SNHLY and FYNNEI. CDR3 loop: CASSDGGNQPQHF. DNA for the CDR3: TGTGCCAGCAGTGATGGGGGCAATCAGCCCCAGCATTTT.

A few counts support this clone. The rearrangement joins TRBV19 to TRBJ1-2; no firm D call. Trimming removed 6 bases at V and 4 bases at J, with 18 bases between. Germline CDR1 LNHDA, CDR2 SQIVND (reference sequence). This CDR3 region has 15 residues. The CDR3 sequence is CASSAQYSKSYGYTF. The CDR3 DNA reads as TGTGCCAGTAGCGCCCAATACAGTAAAAGCTATGGCTACACCTTC.

As DNA, the CDR3 is TGCGCCAGCAGCTTGGTCTCTAGCGGGAGGGAAGAGACCCAGTACTTC. As protein: CASSLVSSGREETQYF. This rearrangement joins TRBV5-1 to TRBJ2-5; 12 positions match TRBD2. The CDR3 contains 16 residues. Trimming took 0 bases from V and 3 from J; bases not matched to a gene: 3. Germline V gene sequence: CDR1 SGHRS, CDR2 YFSETQ. The whole variable domain, filled in from reference TRBV5-1 and TRBJ2-5, reads KAGVTQTPRYLIKTRGQQVTLSCSPISGHRSVSWYQQTPGQGLQFLFEYFSETQRNKGNFPGRFSGRQFSNSRSEMNVSTLELGDSALYLCASSLVSSGREETQYFGPGTRLLVL.

This rearrangement joins TRBV27 to TRBJ1-5, with D unresolved. The CDR3 spans 16 residues. Trimming cost V 3 bases and J 0 bases, with 12 bases left between them. Germline V lookup: CDR1 MNHEY, CDR2 SMNVEV (reference sequence). The CDR3 nucleotides are TGTGCCAGCAGTTTCTTCGGACCCGATAGCAATCAGCCCCAGCATTTT. It codes for CASSFFGPDSNQPQHF.

The genes are TRBV12-5 and TRBJ2-5, with D perhaps matching TRBD1 (6 bases). V was shortened by 7 bases and J by 13 bases, with 22 bases between the two germline ends. Germline CDR1 LGHNT, CDR2 FRNRAP. This CDR3 spans 13 amino acids. CDR3 DNA: TGTGCTAGTGACTCTGAGGGACATGAGTCGGGGTACTTC. Translation: CASDSEGHESGYF.

The chain joins TRBV2 to TRBJ1-5; weak D call: TRBD1 (6 bases). Per the germline V gene, CDR1 is SNHLY and CDR2 is FYNNEI. V gave up 8 bases and J gave up 0 bases, with 17 bases separating them. This CDR3 is 16 amino acids long. CDR3 in amino acids: CASGQSTAISNQPQHF. The DNA of the CDR3 is TGTGCCAGCGGACAGTCAACAGCGATTAGCAATCAGCCCCAGCATTTT. The full variable domain, completed using reference TRBV2 and TRBJ1-5, is EPEVTQTPSHQVTQMGQEVILRCVPISNHLYFYWYRQILGQKVEFLVSFYNNEISEKSEIFDDQFSVERPDGSNFTLKIRSTKLEDSAMYFCASGQSTAISNQPQHFGDGTRLSIL.

This sequence joins TRBV4-3 and TRBJ2-7, with 8 bases fitting TRBD1. The CDR3 contains 15 residues. Germline V gene sequence: CDR1 LGHNA, CDR2 YSLEER. Germline trimming cut 6 bases from V and 2 bases from J; bases unmatched to any gene: 9. The DNA for the CDR3 is TGCGCCAGCAGTCTCACCGGGACAGGAGCCTACGAGCAGTACTTC. This translates into CASSLTGTGAYEQYF.

This clone was detected only a few times. The chain couples TRBV7-2 to TRBJ1-2; maybe TRBD1 (5 bases). CDR1 and CDR2 (germline): SGHTA, FQGNSA. V was shortened by 1 base and J by 4 bases, with 10 bases between the two germline ends. The CDR3 is made up of 14 amino acids. The CDR3 sequence: CASSLERGPYGYTF. CDR3 DNA sequence: TGTGCCAGCAGCTTAGAGCGGGGCCCCTATGGCTACACCTTC. The whole variable domain, remainder taken from reference TRBV7-2 and TRBJ1-2, is GAGVSQSPSNKVTEKGKDVELRCDPISGHTALYWYRQSLGQGLEFLIYFQGNSAPDKSGLPSDRFSAERTGGSVSTLTIQRTQQEDSAVYLCASSLERGPYGYTFGSGTRLTVV.

V and J are TRBV10-3 and TRBJ1-4; 7 positions match TRBD1. After removal of 5 bases from V and 6 bases from J, the junction contained 9 bases not matched to a gene. Germline loops: CDR1 ENHRY, CDR2 SYGVKD. The CDR3 totals 15 residues. CDR3 in amino acids: CAISNLAGGYEKLFF. The CDR3 nucleotides read TGTGCCATCAGTAACCTGGCAGGGGGGTATGAAAAACTGTTTTTT.

The chain employs TRBV2 and TRBJ2-7, with 9 bases that match TRBD1. Germline loops: CDR1 SNHLY, CDR2 FYNNEI. The CDR3 spans 13 residues. The J segment lost 6 bases and the V segment lost 7 bases, leaving 7 bases of the junction unmatched. The CDR3: CASNRDRVREQYF. Written as DNA, the CDR3 is TGTGCCAGCAACCGGGACAGGGTTCGCGAGCAGTACTTC.

J is TRBJ1-4 and V is TRBV6-5; possibly TRBD1 for D (5 bases). Deletions cut 3 bases from V and 7 bases from J, with 12 bases between. Germline loops: CDR1 MNHEY, CDR2 SVGAGI. The CDR3 contains 14 residues. The DNA for the CDR3 is TGTGCCAGCAGTTATCAGGGTGTTGGTGAAAAACTGTTTTTT. Protein: CASSYQGVGEKLFF.

V and J are TRBV5-6 and TRBJ1-6; no clear D gene. The CDR3 sequence is 12 residues long. Germline assignment: CDR1 SGHDT and CDR2 YYEEEE. Trimming stripped 3 bases from V and 7 bases from J, with 5 bases between. The CDR3 bases are TGTGCCAGCAGCTGGACCAATTCACCCCTCCACTTT. Translating it yields CASSWTNSPLHF. Looking up the rest from reference TRBV5-6 and TRBJ1-6 gives the full variable domain: DAGVTQSPTHLIKTRGQQVTLRCSPKSGHDTVSWYQQALGQGPQFIFQYYEEEERQRGNFPDRFSGHQFPNYSSELNVNALLLGDSALYLCASSWTNSPLHFGNGTRLTVT.

The sample holds a few counts of this clone. The DNA of the CDR3 is TGTGCCAGCAGCCCATTCACAGGAGAAGCTGAAGCTTTCTTT. Translated: CASSPFTGEAEAFF. V gene TRBV3-1 (or the pseudogene TRBV3-2) combines with J gene TRBJ1-1; D perhaps matches TRBD1 (5 bases). Trimming removed 4 bases at V and 6 bases at J, with 15 bases between. In germline, CDR1 is LGHDT, CDR2 YNNKEL (reference sequence). This CDR3 has 14 residues.

CDR3 bases: TGTGCCACCATTGGGGACAGTAATGAAAAACTGTTTTTT. Its protein is CATIGDSNEKLFF. V gene TRBV15 combines with J gene TRBJ1-4, with 7 bases matching TRBD1. The CDR3 is 13 amino acids. Per germline, CDR1 LNHNV and CDR2 YYDKDF (reference sequence). The V segment lost 7 bases and the J segment 4 bases; nucleotides outside the gene matches: 3.

As to this clone: Other DNA variants within this sample encode the same CDR3. The J gene is TRBJ2-1, the V gene TRBV28; D is unclear. Germline assignment: CDR1 MDHEN and CDR2 SYDVKM. The V and J ends lost 5 bases and 0 bases respectively, with 5 bases between them. The CDR3 is 13 residues long. The CDR3 region is CASSPPSYNEQFF. CDR3 nucleotides: TGTGCCAGCAGTCCCCCCTCCTACAATGAGCAGTTCTTC.

The genes are TRBV13 and TRBJ2-1; 7 nucleotides line up with TRBD2. The CDR3 is made up of 16 amino acids. In germline, CDR1 is PRHDT, CDR2 FYEKMQ (reference sequence). The V gene end was trimmed by 7 bases and the J gene end by 8 bases; junction bases not matched to a gene: 17. CDR3 sequence (DNA): TGTGCCAGCACCGTGCCACTAGCGAAGGGACCCCATGAGCAGTTCTTC. It yields the protein CASTVPLAKGPHEQFF.

V is TRBV19 and J is TRBJ2-7, with 9 bases fitting TRBD1. The junction had 9 bases not matched to a gene; V was cut back by 4 bases and J by 2 bases. CDR1 and CDR2 from the germline V gene are LNHDA and SQIVND (reference sequence). The CDR3 length is 16 residues. The CDR3 sequence: CASSTYATGGPYEQYF. In DNA, the CDR3 is TGTGCCAGTAGTACCTACGCAACAGGGGGCCCCTACGAGCAGTACTTC. The full variable domain, in which reference TRBV19 and TRBJ2-7 provide the parts outside the CDR3, is DGGITQSPKYLFRKEGQNVTLSCEQNLNHDAMYWYRQDPGQGLRLIYYSQIVNDFQKGDIAEGYSVSREKKESFPLTVTSAQKNPTAFYLCASSTYATGGPYEQYFGPGTRLTVT.

The CDR3 loop is CASSLGRGGGYTF. CDR3 nucleotides: TGTGCCAGCAGTTTAGGCAGGGGAGGCGGCTACACCTTC. The V and J genes are TRBV12-3 or TRBV12-4 and TRBJ1-2, with D perhaps TRBD1 (6 bases). V was cut by 1 base and J by 8 bases, with 11 bases left in between. This CDR3 region has 13 residues.

This chain uses TRBV4-3 with TRBJ1-1; D remains unclear. This CDR3 is 15 amino acids long. Germline CDR1 and CDR2: LGHNA and YSLEER. The ends were cut back, 4 bases at V and 5 bases at J, with 17 bases in the middle. CDR3 region: CASSRSRKTRTEAFF. CDR3 nucleotide sequence: TGCGCCAGCAGCCGGAGCAGGAAAACGAGGACTGAAGCTTTCTTT.

CDR3 DNA: TGTGCCAGCAGCTACCTAGTCCAGGTCGTCCACGAGCAGTACTTC. Translated: CASSYLVQVVHEQYF. V gene TRBV11-2 combines with J gene TRBJ2-7; D unclear. The CDR3 consists of 15 residues. Germline V gene data show CDR1 as SGHAT and CDR2 as FQNNGV. V was pared by 4 bases and J by 5 bases, with 18 bases between.

The chain employs TRBV15 and TRBJ2-7; D possibly corresponds to TRBD1 (6 bases). In germline, CDR1 is LNHNV, CDR2 YYDKDF (reference sequence). The V end lost 3 bases, the J end lost 3 bases, and 15 bases lay between the germline ends. The CDR3 consists of 15 residues. The CDR3: CATSRVGAARYEQYF. CDR3 nucleotide sequence: TGTGCCACCAGCAGGGTGGGGGCTGCTCGCTACGAGCAGTACTTC.

The chain is built from TRBV19 and TRBJ2-1, with 12 positions matching TRBD2. From germline, CDR1 is LNHDA and CDR2 SQIVND (reference sequence). The CDR3 sequence is 15 residues long. The V segment lost 3 bases and the J segment 8 bases; nucleotides outside the gene matches: 5. CDR3 sequence: CASSIWLAGGDEQFF. In DNA form, the CDR3 reads TGTGCCAGTAGTATTTGGCTAGCGGGAGGGGATGAGCAGTTCTTC. Using reference TRBV19 and TRBJ2-1 for the parts outside the CDR3, the full variable domain is DGGITQSPKYLFRKEGQNVTLSCEQNLNHDAMYWYRQDPGQGLRLIYYSQIVNDFQKGDIAEGYSVSREKKESFPLTVTSAQKNPTAFYLCASSIWLAGGDEQFFGPGTRLTVL.

The chain couples TRBV5-1 to TRBJ1-4; TRBD1 matches at 8 bases. In germline, CDR1 is SGHRS, CDR2 YFSETQ. With 4 bases clipped from V and 6 bases from J, the junction kept 5 bases outside the gene matches. The CDR3 sequence is 14 residues long. This chain's CDR3 is CASSRQGRDEKLFF. In DNA, the CDR3 is TGCGCCAGCAGCCGACAGGGGAGGGATGAAAAACTGTTTTTT.

The rearrangement uses TRBV2 and TRBJ1-5; D is undetermined. The CDR3 runs 15 residues. The germline gives CDR1 SNHLY, CDR2 FYNNEI. V was pared by 6 bases and J by 3 bases, with 15 bases between. The CDR3 sequence is CASRPKGGFNQPQHF. CDR3 in DNA: TGTGCCAGCAGGCCGAAGGGAGGATTCAATCAGCCCCAGCATTTT.

J is TRBJ1-5 and V is TRBV3-1 (or the pseudogene TRBV3-2), with a possible D match to TRBD1 (5 bases). Germline V CDR1 and CDR2: LGHDT, YNNKEL (reference sequence). Trimming took off 0 bases at V and 6 bases at J, with 15 bases between the two ends. The CDR3 runs 16 residues. The CDR3 protein is CASSQDPAGGGQPQHF. The CDR3 DNA reads as TGTGCCAGCAGCCAAGATCCCGCAGGCGGGGGTCAGCCCCAGCATTTT.

The chain has TRBV11-3 and TRBJ2-1, with D possibly matching TRBD2 (5 bases). This CDR3 is built from 15 residues. The V end was cut by 2 bases, the J end by 3 bases, with 11 bases between. From germline, CDR1 is SGHNT and CDR2 YENEEA. The CDR3 DNA follows: TGTGCCAGCAGCTTAACGGGATTGGGCTACAATGAGCAGTTCTTC. Translated: CASSLTGLGYNEQFF.

The rearrangement uses TRBV7-3 and TRBJ2-2; a weak D match, TRBD1 (6 bases). This CDR3 contains 15 residues. Germline V gives CDR1 SGHTA, CDR2 FQGTGA. V was trimmed by 2 bases and J by 5 bases, leaving 12 bases between them. CDR3 sequence: CASSLSGHVTGELFF. CDR3 sequence (DNA): TGTGCCAGCAGCTTATCGGGACACGTTACCGGGGAGCTGTTTTTT.